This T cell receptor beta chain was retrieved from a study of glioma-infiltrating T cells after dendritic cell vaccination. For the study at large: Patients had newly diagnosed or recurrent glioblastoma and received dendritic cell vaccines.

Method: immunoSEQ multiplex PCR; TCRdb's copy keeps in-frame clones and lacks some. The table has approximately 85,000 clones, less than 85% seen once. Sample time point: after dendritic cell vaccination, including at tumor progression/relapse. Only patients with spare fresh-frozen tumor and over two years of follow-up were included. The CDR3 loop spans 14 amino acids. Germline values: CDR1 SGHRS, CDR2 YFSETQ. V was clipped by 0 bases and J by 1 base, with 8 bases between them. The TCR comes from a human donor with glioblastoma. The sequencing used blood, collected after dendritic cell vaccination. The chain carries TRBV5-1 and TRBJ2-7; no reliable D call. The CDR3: CASSLGFSSYEQYF. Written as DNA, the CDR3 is TGCGCCAGCAGCTTGGGATTCAGTTCCTACGAGCAGTACTTC.